The rows below give T cell receptor beta chains drawn from one sample of a study of cytotoxic CD8 clonotypes in ibrutinib-treated CLL. Here immunoSEQ multiplex PCR was the method, and the copy in TCRdb shows in-frame clones only, minus some. The data show about 200,000 clones, more than 75% seen once. The sample consisted of PBMCs, taken after 12 months of ibrutinib treatment. The receptor source for this set is a human donor with chronic lymphocytic leukemia. Both conserved end residues are part of each CDR3. A D gene is named only where the DNA matches it firmly. The size field is filled for only some rows; it gives once, few, many or a size class.

clone size | J gene | V gene | D gene | CDR3 DNA | CDR3 protein
. | TRBJ2-3 | TRBV27 | TRBD1 | TGTGCCAGCAGGTTGACAGGGTCAGATACGCAGTATTTT | CASRLTGSDTQYF
few | TRBJ1-2 | TRBV25-1 | . | TGTGCCAGCAGTGAATCCCCAGCTGGCTACACCTTC | CASSESPAGYTF
. | TRBJ1-2 | TRBV6-5 | . | TGTGCCAGCAGTTACTCTACGGGCCCCGCTAACTATGGCTACACCTTC | CASSYSTGPANYGYTF
. | TRBJ2-7 | TRBV4-1 | . | TGCGCCAGCAGCCAAGACGGAAAGGGGCAGTACTTC | CASSQDGKGQYF
. | TRBJ2-7 | TRBV9 | . | TGTGCCAGCAGCCCCCGCGGGGTTAGCTCCTACGAGCAGTACTTC | CASSPRGVSSYEQYF
few | TRBJ2-7 | TRBV15 | TRBD2 | TGTGCCACCAGCAGAGATCGAGCGGGAGGGCCGAGGAGGTACTTC | CATSRDRAGGPRRYF
. | TRBJ1-6 | TRBV27 | . | TGTGCCAGCACACCCAGACCCCCCGGGCCTCGAATGGGGAATTCACCCCTCCACTTT | CASTPRPPGPRMGNSPLHF
few | TRBJ1-3 | TRBV2 | . | TGTGCCAGCAGTGAGAAGTTATATTTT | CASSEKLYF
. | TRBJ2-6 | TRBV29-1 | . | TGCAGCGGAAGGGATTCTGGGGCCAACGTCCTGACTTTC | CSGRDSGANVLTF
. | TRBJ1-2 | TRBV19 | TRBD1 | TGTGCCAGTAGTTCTTACAGGGGGTCCAACTATGGCTACACCTTC | CASSSYRGSNYGYTF
once | TRBJ2-1 | TRBV9 | TRBD1 | TGTGCCAGCAGCGGAGAGAGCGAGGGGACAGGTTACAATGAGCAGTTCTTC | CASSGESEGTGYNEQFF
. | TRBJ1-3 | TRBV4-2 | . | TGTGCCAGCAGCCAAGAATCAGGGGCTTTTGGAAACACCATATATTTT | CASSQESGAFGNTIYF
few | TRBJ1-4 | TRBV28 | . | TGTGCCAGCAGTTTACCCCCGCTGGGGGAAAAACTGTTTTTT | CASSLPPLGEKLFF
. | TRBJ2-1 | TRBV15 | . | TGTGCCACCAGCAGAGAGAGGGGGACTGAGCAGTTCTTC | CATSRERGTEQFF
few | TRBJ2-1 | TRBV5-4 | . | TGTGCCAGCAGCTTGGGGGATAGGCAGCGCAATGAGCAGTTCTTC | CASSLGDRQRNEQFF
. | TRBJ2-5 | TRBV4-2 | TRBD1 | TGTGCCAGCAGCCAAGGCTGGGGACAGGAAGGGGAGACCCAGTACTTC | CASSQGWGQEGETQYF
. | TRBJ1-5 | TRBV27 | . | TGTGCCAGCAGTTTATATGGGGGCCGCAATCAGCCCCAGCATTTT | CASSLYGGRNQPQHF
. | TRBJ2-6 | TRBV14 | TRBD2 | TGTGCCAGCAGCCCGAGGGTGGGACTAGCGAGAGGTTCAAAAGGCTCTGGGGCCAACGTCCTGACTTTC | CASSPRVGLARGSKGSGANVLTF
. | TRBJ2-3 | TRBV6-1 | . | TGTGCCAGCAGTGAAGAGGCTTTCTCGGGAGATACGCAGTATTTT | CASSEEAFSGDTQYF
. | TRBJ2-1 | TRBV5-1 | . | TGCGCCAGCAGCTTGACAGCGATCAATGAGCAGTTCTTC | CASSLTAINEQFF
once | TRBJ2-1 | TRBV27 | TRBD2 | TGTGCCAGCAGCCTAGCGGGGCGGGTGGGCAATGAGCAGTTCTTC | CASSLAGRVGNEQFF
. | TRBJ2-2 | TRBV7-8 | . | TGTGCCAGCAGCCCCCTGGGACCGTCCAGCCCCGGGGAGCTGTTTTTT | CASSPLGPSSPGELFF
. | TRBJ1-3 | TRBV2 | . | TGTGCCAGCGGTGGCAGGACTTTCTCTGGAAACACCATATATTTT | CASGGRTFSGNTIYF
. | TRBJ1-5 | TRBV6-5 | . | TGTGCCAGCAGTTCCGCAGGGATTGGCAATCAGCCCCAGCATTTT | CASSSAGIGNQPQHF
. | TRBJ1-1 | TRBV30 | TRBD1 | TGTGCCTGGGACGGGACAGCGAACACTGAAGCTTTCTTT | CAWDGTANTEAFF
. | TRBJ2-7 | TRBV27 | . | TGTGCCAGCAGTTTAAGCAGCGGCGAGCAGTACTTC | CASSLSSGEQYF
. | TRBJ2-7 | TRBV7-9 | . | TGTGCCAGCAGCTTAGCGCGCGGGGCCCACTCCTACGAGCAGTACTTC | CASSLARGAHSYEQYF
. | TRBJ2-1 | TRBV28 | . | TGTGCCAGCAGCGAGAATGGGGGGCGTACGGTTCGTGAGCAGTTCTTC | CASSENGGRTVREQFF
. | TRBJ1-5 | TRBV21-1 | . | TGTGCCAGCAGCAAAGCCCGGACAGGGGTACAGCCCCAGCATTTT | CASSKARTGVQPQHF
. | TRBJ1-2 | TRBV11-1 | . | TGTGCCAGCAGCTTATTCACGGGGTGGAACTATGGCTACACCTTC | CASSLFTGWNYGYTF
. | TRBJ1-2 | TRBV4-1 | . | TGCGCCAGCAGCCAATCCTCATATGGCTACACCTTC | CASSQSSYGYTF
. | TRBJ1-1 | TRBV28 | . | TGTGCAACACGAGGCACTGAAGCTTTCTTT | CATRGTEAFF
. | TRBJ1-4 | TRBV4-1 | . | TGCGCCAGCAGCCGCCCGGGAGGAACTAATGAAAAACTGTTTTTT | CASSRPGGTNEKLFF
. | TRBJ2-3 | TRBV18 | TRBD1 | TGTGCCAGCTCGCCGAACCCCGGGACAGGGATAGGTCGCACAGATACGCAGTATTTT | CASSPNPGTGIGRTDTQYF
. | TRBJ2-7 | TRBV28 | . | TGTGCCAGCAGTGAAGCGGTGGGGAATCACAGGGACCTCTACGAGCAGTACTTC | CASSEAVGNHRDLYEQYF
. | TRBJ2-3 | TRBV14 | . | TGTGCCAGCAGCCCAGGGGCTTTCACAGATACGCAGTATTTT | CASSPGAFTDTQYF
. | TRBJ2-1 | TRBV5-4 | . | TGTGCCAGCAGCCCTGGCCTGCATGAGCAGTTCTTC | CASSPGLHEQFF
. | TRBJ2-5 | TRBV5-1 | TRBD1 | TGCGCCAGCAGCTTGGCACAGGGGGCTGGAGAGACCCAGTACTTC | CASSLAQGAGETQYF
once | TRBJ1-2 | TRBV18 | . | TGTGCCAGCTCACCAATTGACCGGATGAACTATGGCTACACCTTC | CASSPIDRMNYGYTF
once | TRBJ2-3 | TRBV4-1 | . | TGCGCCAGCAGCCAAGTTGAGGACCCCTTCATTTATTTT | CASSQVEDPFIYF
. | TRBJ2-2 | TRBV7-9 | . | TGTGCCAGCAGCCAAGGGGAAAACGGGGAGCTGTTTTTT | CASSQGENGELFF
. | TRBJ2-1 | TRBV6-6 | . | TGTGCCAGCAGTTACTTTACAGGTTACAATGAGCAGTTCTTC | CASSYFTGYNEQFF
few | TRBJ2-7 | TRBV21-1 | . | TGTGCCACCCTCTACGAGCAGTACTTC | CATLYEQYF
. | TRBJ2-1 | TRBV18 | TRBD1 | TGTGCCAGCTCACCAATGACAGGGGGCAGCGGGAGTAGCAATGAGCAGTTCTTC | CASSPMTGGSGSSNEQFF
. | TRBJ2-5 | TRBV7-8 | TRBD2 | TGTGCCAGCAGCTCGAGTTCGGGGGGAGAGACCCAGTACTTC | CASSSSSGGETQYF
. | TRBJ1-1 | TRBV18 | . | TGTGCCAGCTCACCGGTAGCCCAGGGTCGGACTGAAGCTTTCTTT | CASSPVAQGRTEAFF
. | TRBJ2-7 | TRBV4-1 | . | TGCGCCAGCAGCCAGGACGCTTTGGGATACGAGCAGTACTTC | CASSQDALGYEQYF
. | TRBJ1-6 | TRBV2 | . | TGTGCCAGCAGTGTGGAGGGTTGGAATTCACCCCTCCACTTT | CASSVEGWNSPLHF
. | TRBJ2-7 | TRBV7-9 | TRBD2 | TGTGCCAGCAGCCATGCTGTCGGGGGGTACGAGCAGTACTTC | CASSHAVGGYEQYF
. | TRBJ2-3 | TRBV4-1 | . | TGCGCCAGCAGCCAAGATAGTGGGGTAGGAGATACGCAGTATTTT | CASSQDSGVGDTQYF
. | TRBJ1-2 | TRBV19 | . | TGTGCCAGTAGTCCTCAGAGCGCAGATTACTATGGCTACACCTTC | CASSPQSADYYGYTF
. | TRBJ2-3 | TRBV7-8 | TRBD2 | TGTGCCAGCAGCTTAGCTGGACTAGCGTATGGTACAGATACGCAGTATTTT | CASSLAGLAYGTDTQYF